The 4 T cell receptor beta chains given below trace back to one sample, sequenced in a study of cytomegalovirus exposure and HLA in healthy donors. The PCR used 60 Vbeta and 13 Jbeta primers. Sequencing was performed with immunoSEQ multiplex PCR; in TCRdb, only in-frame clones are kept and a portion is missing. Among 130,000 or so clones listed, over 70% were seen once. The sample taken for sequencing was PBMCs. These receptors were collected from a woman in her thirties or forties in good health and CMV-seropositive.

This clone was seen more than once but under ten times. The chain combines TRBV9 with TRBJ2-2; 7 bases match TRBD1. Germline CDR1 reads SGDLS; CDR2 reads YYNGEE. V gave up 6 bases and J gave up 0 bases; unmatched junction bases: 2. This CDR3 comprises 14 residues. CDR3: CASKGTANTGELFF. The CDR3 DNA reads TGTGCCAGCAAAGGGACAGCGAACACCGGGGAGCTGTTTTTT.

The V call is TRBV7-2, the J call TRBJ2-5, with TRBD2 matching 9 bases. The J call may be mistaken, given a closer DNA end match to TRBJ2-7. CDR3 length equals 19 residues. The germline CDR1 and CDR2 sequences are SGHTA and FQGNSA. In DNA, the CDR3 is TGTGCCAGCAGCTTACGATACCCTAGCGGGGCCTCCGTAGGGTACGAGCAGTACTTC. Translated: CASSLRYPSGASVGYEQYF.

The chain employs TRBV21-1 and TRBJ1-6. TRBV21-1 is reported as a pseudogene. CDR3 length equals 19 residues. The DNA of the CDR3 is TGTGCCAGTTTCTCGGGGGGACAAGGGTTAAGCTCCTATAATTCACCCCTCCACTTT. Protein sequence: CASFSGGQGLSSYNSPLHF.

Concerning this clone itself: A read error may account for a junction end that differs from germline. This rearrangement joins TRBV27 to TRBJ2-2; 8 bases map to TRBD1. Looked up from germline, CDR1 is MNHEY and CDR2 is SMNVEV (reference sequence). This CDR3 has 16 residues. The CDR3 DNA reads TGTGCCAACAGTCGGAGGACAGGGCAGAACACCGGGGAGCTGTTTTTT. This gives the protein CANSRRTGQNTGELFF.